A selection of T cell receptor beta chains follows, all from one sample in a study of T and B cells in COVID-19 patients. TCRdb passed the multiplex PCR reads through MiXCR, listing each CDR3 protein once. Of around 21,000 distinct CDR3 sequences in the sample, about 30% were seen once. Sequencing was done on a sample of blood. The receptors stem from a human donor who had recovered from COVID-19. CDR3s include the opening cysteine and the closing phenylalanine or tryptophan. Each record gives: D gene, V gene, clone size, J gene, CDR3 DNA, CDR3 protein. The D gene is left open where the match is weak. Clone size, where shown, is once, few, many, or a class for clones that have expanded.

d_gene: TRBD1
v_gene: TRBV12-3/TRBV12-4
abundance: NA
j_gene: TRBJ1-1
CDR3nt: TGTGCCAGCACCAGGACAGGGGAGAACACTGAAGCTTTCTTT
CDR3aa: CASTRTGENTEAFF

d_gene: NA
v_gene: TRBV6-5
abundance: many
j_gene: TRBJ2-7
CDR3nt: TGTGCCAGCAGTTACTCGGGGTCAGGCTCCTACGAGCAGTACTTC
CDR3aa: CASSYSGSGSYEQYF

d_gene: TRBD2
v_gene: TRBV14
abundance: NA
j_gene: TRBJ2-5
CDR3nt: TGTGCCAGCAGCCAAGTCCTGGGACTAGAAGAGACCCAGTACTTC
CDR3aa: CASSQVLGLEETQYF

d_gene: NA
v_gene: TRBV5-4
abundance: NA
j_gene: TRBJ2-5
CDR3nt: TGTGCCAGCAGCTTAACAGGCGAAGAGACCCGGTACTTC
CDR3aa: CASSLTGEETRYF

d_gene: NA
v_gene: TRBV30
abundance: NA
j_gene: TRBJ1-2
CDR3nt: TGTGCCTGGAGCGCACAGAGCTATGGCTACACCTTC
CDR3aa: CAWSAQSYGYTF

d_gene: NA
v_gene: TRBV6-5
abundance: NA
j_gene: TRBJ2-7
CDR3nt: TGTGCCATCAGTTACTCGAACCAGGGGACCTACGAGCAGTACTTC
CDR3aa: CAISYSNQGTYEQYF

d_gene: NA
v_gene: TRBV6-4
abundance: NA
j_gene: TRBJ1-5
CDR3nt: TGTGCCAGCAGTGACGGGGGGGGGGGACTCAAGGGCAATCAGCCCCAGCATTTT
CDR3aa: CASSDGGGGLKGNQPQHF

d_gene: NA
v_gene: TRBV12-3/TRBV12-4
abundance: few
j_gene: TRBJ1-1
CDR3nt: TGTGCCAGCAGTTTGATGGGGGTGAGGGCTTTCTTT
CDR3aa: CASSLMGVRAFF

d_gene: TRBD2
v_gene: TRBV7-2
abundance: NA
j_gene: TRBJ2-7
CDR3nt: TGTGCCAGCAGCTTAATGTGGGGGGGGTACGAGCAGTACTTC
CDR3aa: CASSLMWGGYEQYF

d_gene: NA
v_gene: TRBV12-3/TRBV12-4
abundance: NA
j_gene: TRBJ2-1
CDR3nt: TGTGCTAGTGCTAGGGACTCCGGGGCCTACAATGAGCAGTTCTTC
CDR3aa: CASARDSGAYNEQFF

d_gene: TRBD1
v_gene: TRBV5-6
abundance: NA
j_gene: TRBJ1-2
CDR3nt: TGTGCCAGCAGCTTGGTAGGGGGCAATGGCTACACCTTC
CDR3aa: CASSLVGGNGYTF